What follows are 23 T cell receptor beta chains derived from one specimen sequenced in a study of T cells in Graves' hyperthyroidism and ophthalmopathy. The TCR beta CDR3 regions underwent amplification using RNA transcripts as the source. The primer set for the first-round RT-PCR of the TCR CDR3 was HTBI. MiXCR, run by TCRdb on the multiplex PCR reads, gives a single entry per CDR3 protein. The top ten hold approximately 12% of the sample, which has 500,000 to 650,000 distinct CDR3 sequences, 14% seen once. Material: blood. These receptors were obtained from a woman between 50 and 59 years old with Graves' ophthalmopathy.

This clonotype was observed many times. V is TRBV11-1 and J is TRBJ2-7; 8 bases line up with TRBD1. V shed 5 bases and J 7 bases; nucleotides not matched to a gene: 4. Germline V CDR1 and CDR2: SGHAT, FQDESV (reference sequence). This CDR3 has 12 amino acids. CDR3 loop: CASSRQGWEQYF. The CDR3, as DNA: TGTGCCAGCAGCCGACAGGGGTGGGAGCAGTACTTC. Supplemented by reference TRBV11-1 and TRBJ2-7, the full variable domain reads EAEVAQSPRYKITEKSQAVAFWCDPISGHATLYWYRQILGQGPELLVQFQDESVVDDSQLPKDRFSAERLKGVDSTLKIQPAELGDSAMYLCASSRQGWEQYFGPGTRLTVT.

This clonotype appeared many times. The chain joins TRBV6-2 or TRBV6-3 to TRBJ1-2, with 8 nucleotides matching TRBD1. The CDR3 runs to 18 residues. Trimming cost V 5 bases and J 3 bases; bases outside gene matches: 17. The germline V gene has CDR1 MNHEY and CDR2 SVGEGT. The CDR3 DNA is TGTGCCAGCAGTCGGACAGGGACCAAGCAAGGATTCGACTATGGCTACACCTTC. Protein: CASSRTGTKQGFDYGYTF.

The chain has TRBV28 and TRBJ1-2, with D uncertain. CDR3 length: 12 residues. V was shortened by 8 bases and J by 3 bases, with 10 bases between the two germline ends. Germline V gene data show CDR1 as MDHEN and CDR2 as SYDVKM. This CDR3 is CASGRPHYGYTF. The CDR3 DNA sequence: TGTGCCAGCGGGCGACCTCACTATGGCTACACCTTC.

This clonotype showed up many times. This rearrangement joins TRBV12-3 or TRBV12-4 to TRBJ2-7; TRBD1 matches at 8 bases. The CDR3 covers 15 residues. The junction had 10 bases not matched to a gene; V was cut back by 6 bases and J by 3 bases. CDR3 protein: CASRQDRAGGYEQYF. In DNA form, the CDR3 reads TGTGCCAGCAGGCAGGACAGGGCAGGTGGCTACGAGCAGTACTTC.

The chain carries TRBV6-2 or TRBV6-3 and TRBJ2-1; weak D call: TRBD2 (6 bases). The V gene's germline CDR1 is MNHEY and CDR2 SVGEGT. The CDR3 length is 14 residues. Trimming stripped 3 bases from V and 4 bases from J, with 10 bases between. The CDR3 spells CASSYTGSYNEQFF. The CDR3 DNA sequence: TGTGCCAGCAGTTATACCGGGAGTTACAATGAGCAGTTCTTC.

This chain links TRBV29-1 with TRBJ2-7; 11 positions match TRBD1. This CDR3 comprises 16 residues. Trimming removed 2 bases from V and 3 bases from J; junction bases left unmatched: 9. CDR1 SQVTM and CDR2 ANQGSEA come from the germline V gene. The CDR3 spells CSVEMVGGTGGYEQYF. CDR3 sequence (DNA): TGCAGCGTTGAAATGGTAGGCGGGACAGGGGGCTACGAGCAGTACTTC.

This clonotype was counted ten times or more. V usage is TRBV12-3 or TRBV12-4 and J usage is TRBJ2-7, with 7 bases fitting TRBD2. Trimming at V came to 5 bases and at J to 2 bases, leaving 12 bases not matched to a gene. This CDR3 is built from 16 residues. The CDR3 nucleotides read TGTGCCAGCAGTGCCCCGGACACCGGACTAGCCTACGAGCAGTACTTC. Translated: CASSAPDTGLAYEQYF.

This clonotype was seen repeatedly, ten times or more. The chain combines TRBV20-1 with TRBJ2-1; possibly TRBD1 or TRBD2 for D (5 bases each). V lost 0 bases and J 4 bases, leaving 7 bases between the germline ends. Per germline, CDR1 DFQATT and CDR2 SNEGSKA (reference sequence). This CDR3 spans 13 amino acids. In DNA, the CDR3 is TGCAGTGCTAGAGAGGGGGAATACAATGAGCAGTTCTTC. It translates to CSAREGEYNEQFF.

This clonotype was observed a few times. The chain carries TRBV5-1 and TRBJ2-2; D gene ambiguous. Germline lookup yields CDR1 SGHRS and CDR2 YFSETQ. The CDR3 totals 11 residues. Deletions cut 7 bases from V and 3 bases from J, with 4 bases between. CDR3 residues: CASEYTGELFF. CDR3 in DNA: TGCGCCAGCGAATACACCGGGGAGCTGTTTTTT.

This clonotype was recorded at least ten times. The V gene is TRBV27, the J gene TRBJ1-1; 7 bases line up with TRBD1. Trimming at V came to 3 bases and at J to 6 bases, leaving 13 bases not matched to a gene. The germline CDR1 and CDR2 sequences are MNHEY and SMNVEV (reference sequence). The CDR3 runs 16 residues. In nucleotides, the CDR3 is TGTGCCAGCAGTTTTGGGGGGAGACAGGGATACGCTGAAGCTTTCTTT. Protein product: CASSFGGRQGYAEAFF.

This clonotype was observed at least ten times. The gene calls are TRBV7-9 and TRBJ1-1, with D unresolved. Looked up from germline, CDR1 is SEHNR and CDR2 is FQNEAQ (reference sequence). The ends were cut back, 5 bases at V and 7 bases at J, with 17 bases in the middle. The CDR3 consists of 14 residues. This CDR3 reads CASSPVLNTGEAFF. In DNA, the CDR3 is TGTGCCAGCAGCCCCGTTTTGAACACTGGTGAAGCTTTCTTT. The full variable domain, with the rest looked up from reference TRBV7-9 and TRBJ1-1, is DTGVSQNPRHKITKRGQNVTFRCDPISEHNRLYWYRQTLGQGPEFLTYFQNEAQLEKSRLLSDRFSAERPKGSFSTLEIQRTEQGDSAMYLCASSPVLNTGEAFFGQGTRLTVV.

V and J are TRBV28 and TRBJ2-1; TRBD2 agrees at 9 bases. There are 20 residues in the CDR3. Unmatched junction bases numbered 15, after V lost 1 base and J lost 2 bases. The germline CDR1 and CDR2 sequences are MDHEN and SYDVKM. CDR3 sequence (DNA): TGTGCCAGCAGTTTATTCAGTCGTGGATTGCGGGAGGGCCCCTACAATGAGCAGTTCTTC. This translates into CASSLFSRGLREGPYNEQFF.

This clonotype was seen at least ten times. The rearrangement links TRBV20-1 to TRBJ2-7; maybe TRBD2 (6 bases). Trimming pared 7 bases from V and 7 bases from J, leaving 20 bases between. The CDR3 has 13 residues. CDR1 DFQATT and CDR2 SNEGSKA come from the germline V gene (reference sequence). The CDR3 DNA follows: TGCAGTGGCGGGGACTTATCTGCCAATGAGCAGTACTTC. This sequence encodes CSGGDLSANEQYF.

This clonotype has ten or more counts. The rearrangement uses TRBV6-5 and TRBJ1-1, with D possibly matching TRBD1 (6 bases). The CDR3 covers 14 residues. Trimming stripped 2 bases from V and 4 bases from J, with 11 bases between. In germline, CDR1 is MNHEY, CDR2 SVGAGI. The CDR3 DNA is TGTGCCAGCAGTTACGTTGGGGGCACCACTGAAGCTTTCTTT. It is translated as CASSYVGGTTEAFF.

This clonotype has ten or more counts. V usage is TRBV12-3 or TRBV12-4 and J usage is TRBJ2-2; TRBD2 matches at 13 bases. The trim removed 5 bases at V and 2 bases at J, leaving 5 bases unmatched. CDR3 size: 17 residues. As DNA, the CDR3 is TGTGCCAGCAGTCCCCGGGGACTAGCGGGAAACACCGGGGAGCTGTTTTTT. Translated: CASSPRGLAGNTGELFF.

This clonotype has a handful of counts. The junction differs from germline at one of its ends, possibly a read error. The chain joins TRBV7-3 to TRBJ1-5, with unresolved D. The CDR3 has 15 amino acids. In germline, CDR1 is SGHTA, CDR2 FQGTGA. The CDR3 DNA reads as TGTGCTAGCAGCTTCCCCCCATGGGGCAATCAGCCCCAGCATTTT. This sequence encodes CASSFPPWGNQPQHF.

This clonotype was recorded a few times. The chain joins TRBV6-1 to TRBJ1-1, with D perhaps matching TRBD1 (6 bases). The germline CDR1 and CDR2 sequences are MNHNS and SASEGT. The CDR3 is made up of 13 amino acids. Trimming removed 7 bases at V and 5 bases at J, with 14 bases between. Written as DNA, the CDR3 is TGTGCCAGCAAACTAGGGACATTTACTGAAGCTTTCTTT. Amino acids: CASKLGTFTEAFF.

At least ten counts were recorded for this clonotype. V is TRBV12-3 or TRBV12-4 and J is TRBJ1-1; a possible D gene is TRBD1 (6 bases). The V end was cut by 1 base, the J end by 1 base, with 16 bases between. The CDR3 contains 17 residues. CDR3 in DNA: TGTGCCAGCAGTTTAGTCCCCCCCGGACAGCAGAACACTGAAGCTTTCTTT. Its translation: CASSLVPPGQQNTEAFF.

In its sample, this clonotype was seen a few times. The chain joins TRBV6-1 to TRBJ2-2; D possibly corresponds to TRBD1 (6 bases). The germline V and J ends were trimmed by 5 bases and 7 bases, with 14 bases remaining between them. CDR1 is MNHNS, CDR2 SASEGT, per germline. The CDR3 is made up of 14 amino acids. Written as DNA, the CDR3 is TGTGCCAGCAGTCGGGACATCAGTATCGGGGAGCTGTTTTTT. Translation: CASSRDISIGELFF.

The genes are TRBV19 and TRBJ2-3, with 7 bases aligning to TRBD1. Germline CDR1 is LNHDA and CDR2 is SQIVND (reference sequence). This CDR3 is 14 amino acids long. With V trimmed by 7 bases and J by 1 base, 5 bases remained unmatched. The CDR3, as DNA: TGTGCCAGTAAGAGGACAGGCCGCACAGATACGCAGTATTTT. Its protein is CASKRTGRTDTQYF.

This clonotype came up many times. A much more abundant neighbour one base away suggests this may be a read error. The rearrangement links TRBV12-3 or TRBV12-4 to TRBJ2-3; D is possibly TRBD2 (6 bases). V shed 3 bases and J shed 2 bases, with 9 bases lying between them. This CDR3 region has 14 residues. This chain's CDR3 is CASSFGGITDTQYF. As DNA, the CDR3 is TGTGCCAGCAGTTTTGGCGGGATCACAGATACGCAGTATTTT.

The gene calls are TRBV29-1 and TRBJ2-2; TRBD1 is a possible D gene (5 bases). Trimming took off 6 bases at V and 2 bases at J, with 10 bases between the two ends. Germline assignment: CDR1 SQVTM and CDR2 ANQGSEA. CDR3 length: 13 residues. The CDR3 DNA reads TGCAGCGTCCAGGGCAAAAACACCGGGGAGCTGTTTTTT. Protein sequence: CSVQGKNTGELFF.

This clonotype has at least ten counts. The V and J genes are TRBV3-1 and TRBJ2-5; D is perhaps TRBD1 (5 bases). V lost 3 bases and J lost 12, with 11 bases in between. Looked up from germline, CDR1 is LGHDT and CDR2 is YNNKEL (reference sequence). The CDR3 has 11 amino acids. The CDR3 region has the DNA TGTGCCAGCAGCCACGCGACAGTAAAGTACTTC. Protein: CASSHATVKYF.